Reported below is one T cell receptor (beta chain). What it recognizes is unknown. The data belong to a study of cytomegalovirus exposure and HLA in healthy donors. General study results and limits: The study listed 150 to 200 cytomegalovirus-associated TCR beta chains. Exclusion as indistinguishable affected some V segments, including TRBV6-2 and TRBV6-3.

Germline V CDR1 and CDR2: SQVTM, ANQGSEA. J was trimmed by 6 bases and V by 5 bases; bases with no gene match: 12. This CDR3 region has 15 residues. A multiplex PCR was run with 60 Vbeta primers and 13 Jbeta primers. Repertoires were generated with immunoSEQ multiplex PCR, while TCRdb's copy carries only in-frame clones and drops some. This sample has about 120,000 clones, with more than 80% found just once. This receptor was identified in a male donor in good health and CMV-seronegative. The specimen was PBMCs. This rearrangement joins TRBV29-1 to TRBJ1-2; 10 bases agree with TRBD1. In nucleotides, the CDR3 is TGCAGCGTTTATACCCGGGACAGGGGTTTAGATGGCTACACCTTC. It codes for CSVYTRDRGLDGYTF.